This T cell receptor beta chain derives from a study of cytomegalovirus exposure and HLA in healthy donors. About the study: Tens of millions of unique TCR sequences came from HLA-typed donors in an early release.

For this clone: Antigen: not known.

The germline V gene has CDR1 MNHEY and CDR2 SVGAGI. V dropped 5 bases and J dropped 4 bases, with 11 bases sitting between them. The length of the CDR3 is 13 residues. Study-wide results and limits: Common viral pathogens seemed to be connected with several of the most significant clusters, according to a later analysis. Using a false discovery rate of 0.05, a later analysis showed that 16,951 TCR beta sequences were associated with HLA alleles. For cytomegalovirus status, the classifier reportedly gave diagnoses with high specificity and sensitivity.

Vbeta (60) and Jbeta (13) primers were used in the PCR. Sequencing was performed with immunoSEQ multiplex PCR; in TCRdb, only in-frame clones are kept and a portion is missing. The sample consists of tens of thousands of clones, roughly 79% of them appearing once. Sequencing input: PBMCs. The clonotype originates from a man aged 30-40 years in good health and CMV-seronegative. The chain is built from TRBV6-5 and TRBJ1-1; no definite D call. CDR3 amino acids: CASSRVGTTEAFF. In DNA, the CDR3 is TGTGCCAGCAGTCGGGTCGGAACCACTGAAGCTTTCTTT.